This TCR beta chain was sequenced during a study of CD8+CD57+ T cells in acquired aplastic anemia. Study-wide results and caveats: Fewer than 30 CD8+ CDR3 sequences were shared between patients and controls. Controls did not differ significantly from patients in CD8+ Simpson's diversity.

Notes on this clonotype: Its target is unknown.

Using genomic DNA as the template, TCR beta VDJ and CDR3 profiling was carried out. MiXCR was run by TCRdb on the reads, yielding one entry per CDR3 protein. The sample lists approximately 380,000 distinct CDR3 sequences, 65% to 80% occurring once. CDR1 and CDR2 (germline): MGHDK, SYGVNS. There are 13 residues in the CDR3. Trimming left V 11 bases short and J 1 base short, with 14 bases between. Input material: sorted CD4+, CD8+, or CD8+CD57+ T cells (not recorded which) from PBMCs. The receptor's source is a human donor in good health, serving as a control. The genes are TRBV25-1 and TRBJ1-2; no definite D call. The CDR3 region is CARADTDNYGYTF. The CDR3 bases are TGTGCCCGCGCCGATACAGATAACTATGGCTACACCTTC.